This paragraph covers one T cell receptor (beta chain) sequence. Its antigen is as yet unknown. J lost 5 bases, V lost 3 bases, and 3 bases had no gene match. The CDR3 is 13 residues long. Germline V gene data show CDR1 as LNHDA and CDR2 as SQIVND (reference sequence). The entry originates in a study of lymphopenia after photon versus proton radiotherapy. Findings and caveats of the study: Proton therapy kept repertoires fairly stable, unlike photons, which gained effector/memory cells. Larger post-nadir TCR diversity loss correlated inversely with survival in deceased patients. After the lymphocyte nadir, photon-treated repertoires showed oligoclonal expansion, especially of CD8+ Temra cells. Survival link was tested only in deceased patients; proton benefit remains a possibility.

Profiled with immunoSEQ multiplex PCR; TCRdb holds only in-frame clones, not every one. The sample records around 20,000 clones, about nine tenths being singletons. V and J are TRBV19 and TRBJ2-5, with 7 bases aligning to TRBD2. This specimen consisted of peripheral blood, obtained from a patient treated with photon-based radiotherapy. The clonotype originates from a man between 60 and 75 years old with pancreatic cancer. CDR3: CASSMTSTETQYF. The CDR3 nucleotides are TGTGCCAGTAGTATGACTAGCACGGAGACCCAGTACTTC.